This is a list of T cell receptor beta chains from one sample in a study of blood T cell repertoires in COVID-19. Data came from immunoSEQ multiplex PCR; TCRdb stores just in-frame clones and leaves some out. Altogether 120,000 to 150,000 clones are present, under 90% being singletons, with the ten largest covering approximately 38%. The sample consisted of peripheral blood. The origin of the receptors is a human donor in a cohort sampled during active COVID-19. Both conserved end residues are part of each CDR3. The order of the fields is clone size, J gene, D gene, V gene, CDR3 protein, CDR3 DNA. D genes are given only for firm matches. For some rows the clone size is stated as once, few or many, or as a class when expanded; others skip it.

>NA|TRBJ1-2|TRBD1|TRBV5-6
CASSLGGRDSYGYTF
TGTGCCAGCAGCTTGGGAGGCCGGGACAGTTATGGCTACACCTTC
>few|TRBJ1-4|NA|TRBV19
CASRLRSGTNEKLFF
TGTGCCAGTAGACTCCGGTCGGGGACTAATGAAAAACTGTTTTTT
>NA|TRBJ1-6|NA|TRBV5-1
CASSPETGTYSPLHF
TGCGCCAGCAGCCCGGAGACGGGAACTTATTCACCCCTCCACTTT
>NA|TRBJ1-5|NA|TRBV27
CASREGVVSNQPQHF
TGTGCCAGCCGGGAGGGAGTCGTTAGCAATCAGCCCCAGCATTTT
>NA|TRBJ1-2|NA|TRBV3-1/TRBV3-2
CASSQDLGAGYTF
TGTGCCAGCAGCCAAGATCTAGGGGCTGGCTACACCTTC
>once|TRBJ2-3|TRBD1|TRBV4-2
CASSQVGTGGADTQYF
TGTGCCAGCAGCCAAGTTGGGACAGGGGGCGCAGATACGCAGTATTTT
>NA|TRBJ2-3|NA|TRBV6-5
CASKVQHLADTQYF
TGTGCCAGCAAAGTACAGCATTTGGCAGATACGCAGTATTTT
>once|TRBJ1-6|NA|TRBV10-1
CASSESTGKGSPLHF
TGCGCCAGCAGTGAGTCGACGGGGAAAGGTTCACCCCTCCACTTT
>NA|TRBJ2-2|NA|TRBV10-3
CAIRLDSAGELFF
TGTGCCATCAGACTTGACAGTGCCGGGGAGCTGTTTTTT
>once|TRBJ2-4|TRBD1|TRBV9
CASSGRDRGRSKNIQYF
TGTGCCAGCAGCGGCCGGGACAGGGGAAGATCCAAAAACATTCAGTACTTC
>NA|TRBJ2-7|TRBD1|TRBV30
CAWRPPGQGYEQYF
TGTGCCTGGAGGCCGCCGGGACAGGGGTACGAGCAGTACTTC
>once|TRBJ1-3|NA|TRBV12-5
CASGLSGGNTIYF
TGTGCTAGTGGTTTGTCAGGGGGAAACACCATATATTTT
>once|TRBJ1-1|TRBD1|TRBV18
CASSPRQGATEAFF
TGTGCCAGCTCACCCAGACAGGGCGCCACTGAAGCTTTCTTT
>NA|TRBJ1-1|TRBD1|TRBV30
CAWSKTGGDTEAFF
TGTGCCTGGAGTAAGACAGGGGGAGACACTGAAGCTTTCTTT
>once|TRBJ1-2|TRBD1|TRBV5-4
CASSLTGVGGYTF
TGTGCCAGCAGCTTGACAGGGGTGGGAGGCTACACCTTC
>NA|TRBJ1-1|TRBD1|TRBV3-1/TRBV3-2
CASSHGDRKNTEAFF
TGTGCCAGCAGCCACGGGGACAGAAAAAACACTGAAGCTTTCTTT
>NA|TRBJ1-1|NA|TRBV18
CASSSISDTEAFF
TGTGCCAGCTCGTCCATATCGGACACTGAAGCTTTCTTT
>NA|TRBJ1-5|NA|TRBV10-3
CAISESGYSNQPQHF
TGTGCCATCAGTGAGTCCGGTTATAGCAATCAGCCCCAGCATTTT
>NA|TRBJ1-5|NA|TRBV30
CAWAVGGHQPQHF
TGTGCCTGGGCCGTCGGGGGGCATCAGCCCCAGCATTTT
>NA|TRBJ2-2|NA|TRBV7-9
CASSLAGGTGELFF
TGTGCCAGCAGCTTAGCGGGGGGCACCGGGGAGCTGTTTTTT
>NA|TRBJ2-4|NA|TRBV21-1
CASSPSRGSQNIQYF
TGTGCCAGCAGCCCCTCCCGGGGGAGCCAAAACATTCAGTACTTC
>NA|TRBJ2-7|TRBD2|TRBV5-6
CASSSLAGGVYEQYF
TGTGCCAGCAGCTCCCTAGCGGGGGGGGTGTACGAGCAGTACTTC
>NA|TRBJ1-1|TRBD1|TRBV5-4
CASSGGQGALNTEAFF
TGTGCCAGCAGCGGGGGACAGGGGGCCCTGAACACTGAAGCTTTCTTT
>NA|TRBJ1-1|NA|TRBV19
CASSIGQREAFF
TGTGCCAGTAGTATAGGACAGAGGGAAGCTTTCTTT
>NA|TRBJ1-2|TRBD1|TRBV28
CASSSGRGYGYTF
TGTGCCAGCAGTTCGGGCAGGGGGTATGGCTACACCTTC
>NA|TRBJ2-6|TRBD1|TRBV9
CASSVVDRGLGANVLTF
TGTGCCAGCAGCGTAGTTGACAGGGGGCTGGGGGCCAACGTCCTGACTTTC
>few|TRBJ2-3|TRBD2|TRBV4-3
CASSQVSGGHTDTQYF
TGCGCCAGCAGCCAAGTAAGCGGGGGCCACACAGATACGCAGTATTTT
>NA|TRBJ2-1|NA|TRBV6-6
CASRRDSLIGEQFF
TGTGCCAGCAGGCGGGACAGCCTAATCGGTGAGCAGTTCTTC
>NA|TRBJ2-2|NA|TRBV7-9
CASSLGSLPGTGELFF
TGTGCCAGCAGCTTAGGGTCCCTACCGGGCACCGGGGAGCTGTTTTTT
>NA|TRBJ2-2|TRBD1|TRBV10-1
CASSRQGATGELFF
TGCGCCAGCAGCAGACAGGGGGCCACCGGGGAGCTGTTTTTT
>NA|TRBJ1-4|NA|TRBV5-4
CASSPEVATNEKLFF
TGTGCCAGCAGCCCAGAGGTCGCAACTAATGAAAAACTGTTTTTT
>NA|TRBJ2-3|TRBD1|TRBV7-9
CASSLLDRVTDTQYF
TGTGCCAGCAGCTTGTTAGACAGGGTTACAGATACGCAGTATTTT
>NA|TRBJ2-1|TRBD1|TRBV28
CASSPLTGLNYEQFF
TGTGCCAGCAGCCCCTTGACAGGGCTTAACTATGAGCAGTTCTTC
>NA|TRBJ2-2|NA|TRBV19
CARAGWNTGELFF
TGTGCCAGGGCAGGGTGGAACACCGGGGAGCTGTTTTTT
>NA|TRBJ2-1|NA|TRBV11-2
CASSNRDTHYNEQFF
TGTGCCAGCAGCAACCGGGACACACACTACAATGAGCAGTTCTTC
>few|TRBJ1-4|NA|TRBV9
CASSVALGEKLFF
TGTGCCAGCAGCGTAGCCCTAGGTGAAAAACTGTTTTTT
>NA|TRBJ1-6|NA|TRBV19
CASRGLTAGSSPLHF
TGTGCCAGTCGCGGATTAACAGCGGGCAGTTCACCCCTCCACTTT